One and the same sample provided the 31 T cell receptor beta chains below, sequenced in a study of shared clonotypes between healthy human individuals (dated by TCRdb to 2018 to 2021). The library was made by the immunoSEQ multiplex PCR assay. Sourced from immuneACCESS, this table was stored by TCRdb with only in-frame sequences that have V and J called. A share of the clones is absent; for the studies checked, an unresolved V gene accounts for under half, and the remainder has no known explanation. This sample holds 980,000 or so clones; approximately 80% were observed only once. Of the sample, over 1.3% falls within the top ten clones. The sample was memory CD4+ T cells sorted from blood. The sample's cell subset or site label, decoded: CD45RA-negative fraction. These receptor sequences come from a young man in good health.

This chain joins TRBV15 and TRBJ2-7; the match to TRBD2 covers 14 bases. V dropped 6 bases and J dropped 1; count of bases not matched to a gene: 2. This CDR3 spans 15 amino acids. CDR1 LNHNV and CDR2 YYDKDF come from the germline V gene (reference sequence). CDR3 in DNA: TGTGCCACCAGAAGGACTAGCGGGGGGTCCTACGAGCAGTACTTC. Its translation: CATRRTSGGSYEQYF.

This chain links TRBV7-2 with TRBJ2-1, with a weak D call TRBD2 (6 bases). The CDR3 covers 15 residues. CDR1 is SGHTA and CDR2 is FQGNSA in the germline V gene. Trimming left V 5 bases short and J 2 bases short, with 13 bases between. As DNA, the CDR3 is TGTGCCAGCAGCCCGACTAGGGGAGCCTACAATGAGCAGTTCTTC. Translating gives CASSPTRGAYNEQFF.

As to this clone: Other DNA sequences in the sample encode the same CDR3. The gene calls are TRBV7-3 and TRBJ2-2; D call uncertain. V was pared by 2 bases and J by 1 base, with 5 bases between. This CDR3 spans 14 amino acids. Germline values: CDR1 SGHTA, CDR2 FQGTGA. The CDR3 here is CASSLGRNTGELFF. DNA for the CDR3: TGTGCCAGCAGCTTAGGCCGGAACACCGGGGAGCTGTTTTTT.

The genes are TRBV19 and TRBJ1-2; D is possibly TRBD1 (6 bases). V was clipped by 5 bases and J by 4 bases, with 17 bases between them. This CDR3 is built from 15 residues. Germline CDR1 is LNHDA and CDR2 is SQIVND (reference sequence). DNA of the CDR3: TGTGCCAGTAGTCCCGCCACAGGGCTTAGCTATGGCTACACCTTC. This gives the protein CASSPATGLSYGYTF.

CDR3 DNA sequence: TGTGCCAGCTCAAAGTCCCACAGGGGGGATGGCTACACCTTC. Amino acids: CASSKSHRGDGYTF. The chain combines TRBV18 with TRBJ1-2, with 8 positions matching TRBD1. The J segment lost 6 bases and the V segment lost 5 bases, leaving 8 bases of the junction unmatched. The germline V gene encodes CDR1 KGHSH and CDR2 LQKENI. There are 14 residues in the CDR3. Complete variable domain (other parts from reference TRBV18 and TRBJ1-2): NAGVMQNPRHLVRRRGQEARLRCSPMKGHSHVYWYRQLPEEGLKFMVYLQKENIIDESGMPKERFSAEFPKEGPSILRIQQVVRGDSAAYFCASSKSHRGDGYTFGSGTRLTVV.

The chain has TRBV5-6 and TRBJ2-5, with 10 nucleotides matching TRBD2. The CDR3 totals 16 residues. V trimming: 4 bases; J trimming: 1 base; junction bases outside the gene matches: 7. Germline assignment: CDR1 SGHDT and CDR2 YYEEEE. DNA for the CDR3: TGTGCCAGCAGCACTCGACTAGCGGGCCTCCAAGAGACCCAGTACTTC. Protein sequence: CASSTRLAGLQETQYF.

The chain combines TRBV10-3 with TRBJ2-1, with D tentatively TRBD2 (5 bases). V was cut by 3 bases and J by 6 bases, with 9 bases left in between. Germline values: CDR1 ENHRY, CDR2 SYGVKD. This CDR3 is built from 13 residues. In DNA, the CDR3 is TGTGCCATCAGTGACGGACTGATCAATGAGCAGTTCTTC. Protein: CAISDGLINEQFF.

In DNA form, the CDR3 reads TGTGCCAGCAGCCGGGGAATCCCGGCCCCTGAAGCTTTCTTT. Its translation: CASSRGIPAPEAFF. The rearrangement links TRBV6-5 to TRBJ1-1; D uncertain. The CDR3 spans 14 residues. Trimming took off 6 bases at V and 6 bases at J, with 17 bases between the two ends. The V gene's germline CDR1 is MNHEY and CDR2 SVGAGI.

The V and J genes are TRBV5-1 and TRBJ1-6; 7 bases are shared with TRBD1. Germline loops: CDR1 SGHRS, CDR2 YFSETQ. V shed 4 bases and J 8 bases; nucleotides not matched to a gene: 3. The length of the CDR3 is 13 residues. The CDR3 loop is CASSKGQYSPLHF. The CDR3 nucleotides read TGCGCCAGCAGCAAGGGACAGTATTCACCCCTCCACTTT.

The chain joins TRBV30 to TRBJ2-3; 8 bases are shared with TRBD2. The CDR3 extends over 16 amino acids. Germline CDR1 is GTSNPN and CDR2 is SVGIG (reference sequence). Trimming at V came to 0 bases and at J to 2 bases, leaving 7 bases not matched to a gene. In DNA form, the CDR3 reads TGTGCCTGGAGTGTACCGACGGGGGGGGACACAGATACGCAGTATTTT. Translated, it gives CAWSVPTGGDTDTQYF.

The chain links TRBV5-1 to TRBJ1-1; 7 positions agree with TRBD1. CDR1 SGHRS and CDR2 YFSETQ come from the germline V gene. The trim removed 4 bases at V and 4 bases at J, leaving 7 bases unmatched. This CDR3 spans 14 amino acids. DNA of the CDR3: TGCGCCAGCAGCCCATCAGGGGGGAGCACTGAAGCTTTCTTT. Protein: CASSPSGGSTEAFF. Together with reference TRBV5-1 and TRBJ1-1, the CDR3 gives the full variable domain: KAGVTQTPRYLIKTRGQQVTLSCSPISGHRSVSWYQQTPGQGLQFLFEYFSETQRNKGNFPGRFSGRQFSNSRSEMNVSTLELGDSALYLCASSPSGGSTEAFFGQGTRLTVV.

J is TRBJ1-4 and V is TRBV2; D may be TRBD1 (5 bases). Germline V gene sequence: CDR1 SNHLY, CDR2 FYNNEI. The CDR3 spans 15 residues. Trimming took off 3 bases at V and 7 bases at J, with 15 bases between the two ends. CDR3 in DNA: TGTGCCAGCAGTGAGGAGGGGCTTGGGATTGAAAAACTGTTTTTT. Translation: CASSEEGLGIEKLFF. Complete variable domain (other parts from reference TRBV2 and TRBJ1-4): EPEVTQTPSHQVTQMGQEVILRCVPISNHLYFYWYRQILGQKVEFLVSFYNNEISEKSEIFDDQFSVERPDGSNFTLKIRSTKLEDSAMYFCASSEEGLGIEKLFFGSGTQLSVL.

CDR3 bases: TGTGCCAGTAGTATATCGGGGACCCTGTTCACTGAAGCTTTCTTT. This sequence encodes CASSISGTLFTEAFF. The chain carries TRBV19 and TRBJ1-1; a possible D gene is TRBD1 (5 bases). V dropped 2 bases and J dropped 4 bases, with 14 bases sitting between them. This CDR3 comprises 15 residues. Per the germline V gene, CDR1 is LNHDA and CDR2 is SQIVND (reference sequence).

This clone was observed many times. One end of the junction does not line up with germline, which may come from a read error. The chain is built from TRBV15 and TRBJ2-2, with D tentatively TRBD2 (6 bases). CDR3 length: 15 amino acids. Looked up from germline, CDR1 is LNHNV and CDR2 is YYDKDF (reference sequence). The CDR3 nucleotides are TGTGCCACCCGCAGTGGCGGGGTAATCACCGGGGAGCTGTTTTTT. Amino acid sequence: CATRSGGVITGELFF.

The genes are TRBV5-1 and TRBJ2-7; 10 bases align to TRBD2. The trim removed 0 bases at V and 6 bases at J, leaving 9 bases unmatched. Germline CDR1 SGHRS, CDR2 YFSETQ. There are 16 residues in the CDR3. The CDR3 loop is CASSLGLAGASSEQYF. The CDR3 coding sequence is TGCGCCAGCAGCTTGGGGCTAGCGGGGGCGAGTTCCGAGCAGTACTTC.

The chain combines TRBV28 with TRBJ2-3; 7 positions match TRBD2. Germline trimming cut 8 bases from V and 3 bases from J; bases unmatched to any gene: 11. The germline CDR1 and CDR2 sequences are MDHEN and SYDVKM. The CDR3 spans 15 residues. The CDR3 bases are TGTGCCAGCGGGTCTGGGGGGGATAAGACAGATACGCAGTATTTT. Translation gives CASGSGGDKTDTQYF.

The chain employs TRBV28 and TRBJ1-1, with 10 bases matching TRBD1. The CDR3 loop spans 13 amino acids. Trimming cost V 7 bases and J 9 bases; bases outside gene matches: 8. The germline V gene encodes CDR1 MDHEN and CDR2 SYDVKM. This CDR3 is CASNRQGAWQAFF. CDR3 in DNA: TGTGCCAGCAACCGACAGGGGGCTTGGCAAGCTTTCTTT.

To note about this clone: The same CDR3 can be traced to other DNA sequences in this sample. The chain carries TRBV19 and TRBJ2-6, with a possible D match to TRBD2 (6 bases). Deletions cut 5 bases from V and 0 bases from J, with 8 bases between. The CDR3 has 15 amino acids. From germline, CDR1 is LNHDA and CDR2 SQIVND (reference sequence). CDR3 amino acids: CASSGGSSGANVLTF. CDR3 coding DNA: TGTGCCAGTAGTGGAGGGAGCTCTGGGGCCAACGTCCTGACTTTC.

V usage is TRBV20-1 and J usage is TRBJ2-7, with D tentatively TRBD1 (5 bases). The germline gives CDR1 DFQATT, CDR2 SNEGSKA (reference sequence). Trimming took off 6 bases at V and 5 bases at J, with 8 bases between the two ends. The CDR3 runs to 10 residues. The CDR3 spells CSAWTHEQYF. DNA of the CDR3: TGCAGTGCCTGGACACACGAGCAGTACTTC.

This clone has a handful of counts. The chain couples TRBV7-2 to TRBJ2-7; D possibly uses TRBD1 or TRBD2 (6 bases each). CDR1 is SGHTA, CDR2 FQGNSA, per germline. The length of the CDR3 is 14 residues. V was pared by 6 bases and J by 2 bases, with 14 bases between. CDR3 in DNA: TGTGCCAGCAGGCGGGACATAGGACCCTACGAGCAGTACTTC. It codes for CASRRDIGPYEQYF.

As DNA, the CDR3 is TGTGCCAGCAGCATAAACCAAGGGACTGACGAGCAGTACTTC. It is translated as CASSINQGTDEQYF. This chain connects TRBV7-6 to TRBJ2-7, with a weak D call TRBD2 (6 bases). V dropped 5 bases and J dropped 5 bases, with 16 bases sitting between them. There are 14 residues in the CDR3. Germline values: CDR1 SGHVS, CDR2 FNYEAQ.

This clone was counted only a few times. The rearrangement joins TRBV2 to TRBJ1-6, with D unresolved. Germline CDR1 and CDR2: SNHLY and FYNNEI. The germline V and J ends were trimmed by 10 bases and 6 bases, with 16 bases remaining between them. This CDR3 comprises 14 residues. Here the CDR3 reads CATTSGPTNSPLHF. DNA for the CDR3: TGTGCCACCACCTCGGGCCCTACTAATTCACCCCTCCACTTT. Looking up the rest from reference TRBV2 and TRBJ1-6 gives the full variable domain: EPEVTQTPSHQVTQMGQEVILRCVPISNHLYFYWYRQILGQKVEFLVSFYNNEISEKSEIFDDQFSVERPDGSNFTLKIRSTKLEDSAMYFCATTSGPTNSPLHFGNGTRLTVT.

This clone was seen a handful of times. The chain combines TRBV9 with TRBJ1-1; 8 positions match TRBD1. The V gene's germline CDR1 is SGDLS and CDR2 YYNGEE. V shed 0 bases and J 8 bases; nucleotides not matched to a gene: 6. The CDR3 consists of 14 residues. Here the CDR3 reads CASSVGTGIGEAFF. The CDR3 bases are TGTGCCAGCAGCGTAGGGACAGGGATAGGGGAAGCTTTCTTT.

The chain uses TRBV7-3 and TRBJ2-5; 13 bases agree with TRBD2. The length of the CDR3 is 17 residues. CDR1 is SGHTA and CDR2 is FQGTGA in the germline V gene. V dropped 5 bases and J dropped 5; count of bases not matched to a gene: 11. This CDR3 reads CASSPGLAGLKPETQYF. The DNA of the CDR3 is TGTGCCAGCAGCCCGGGACTAGCGGGGCTAAAACCGGAGACCCAGTACTTC.

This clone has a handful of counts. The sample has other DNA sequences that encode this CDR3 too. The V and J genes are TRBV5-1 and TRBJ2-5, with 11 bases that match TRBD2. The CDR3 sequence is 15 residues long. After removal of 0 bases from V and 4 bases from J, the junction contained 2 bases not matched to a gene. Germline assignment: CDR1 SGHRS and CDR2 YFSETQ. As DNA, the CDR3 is TGCGCCAGCAGCTTGGCTGGGACTAGCGGAGAGACCCAGTACTTC. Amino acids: CASSLAGTSGETQYF.

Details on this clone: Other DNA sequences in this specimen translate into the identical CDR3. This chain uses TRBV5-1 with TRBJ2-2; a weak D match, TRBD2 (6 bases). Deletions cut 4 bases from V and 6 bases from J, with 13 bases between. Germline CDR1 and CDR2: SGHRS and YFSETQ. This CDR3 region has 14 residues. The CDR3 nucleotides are TGCGCCAGCAGCCCGCGGTGGGGGGCCGGGGAGCTGTTTTTT. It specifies CASSPRWGAGELFF. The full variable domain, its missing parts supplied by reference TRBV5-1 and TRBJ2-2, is KAGVTQTPRYLIKTRGQQVTLSCSPISGHRSVSWYQQTPGQGLQFLFEYFSETQRNKGNFPGRFSGRQFSNSRSEMNVSTLELGDSALYLCASSPRWGAGELFFGEGSRLTVL.

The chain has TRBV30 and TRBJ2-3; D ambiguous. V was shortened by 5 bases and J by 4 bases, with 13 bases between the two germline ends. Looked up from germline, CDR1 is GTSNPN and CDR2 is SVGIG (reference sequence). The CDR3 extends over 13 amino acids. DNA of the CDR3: TGTGCCTGGTCTCGGATGGCCCCAGATACGCAGTATTTT. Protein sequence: CAWSRMAPDTQYF.

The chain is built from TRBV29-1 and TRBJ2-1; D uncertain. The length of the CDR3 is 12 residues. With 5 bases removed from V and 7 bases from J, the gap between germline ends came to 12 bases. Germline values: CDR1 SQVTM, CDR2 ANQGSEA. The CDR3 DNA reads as TGCAGCGTTTGCGACTCTTCAAATGAGCAGTTCTTC. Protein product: CSVCDSSNEQFF.

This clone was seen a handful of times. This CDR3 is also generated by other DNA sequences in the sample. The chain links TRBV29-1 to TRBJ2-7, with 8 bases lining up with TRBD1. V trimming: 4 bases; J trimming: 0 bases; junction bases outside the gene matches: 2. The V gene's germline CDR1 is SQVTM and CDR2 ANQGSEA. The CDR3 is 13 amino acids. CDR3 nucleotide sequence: TGCAGCGTTGGGACAGGGACCTCCTACGAGCAGTACTTC. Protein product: CSVGTGTSYEQYF.

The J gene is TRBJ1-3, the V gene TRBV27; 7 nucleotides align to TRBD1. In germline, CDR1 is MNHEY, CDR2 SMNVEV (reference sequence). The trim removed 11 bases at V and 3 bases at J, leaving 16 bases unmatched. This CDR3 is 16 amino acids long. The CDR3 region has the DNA TGTGCCGGACCACGGTACCAGGGGGTCGGTGGAAACACCATATATTTT. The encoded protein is CAGPRYQGVGGNTIYF.

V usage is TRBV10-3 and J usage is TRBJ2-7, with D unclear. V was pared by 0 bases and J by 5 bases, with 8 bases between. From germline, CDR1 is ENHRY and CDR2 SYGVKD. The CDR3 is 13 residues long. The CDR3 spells CAISESTENEQYF. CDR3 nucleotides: TGTGCCATCAGTGAGTCTACGGAAAACGAGCAGTACTTC.